This T cell receptor beta chain was captured in a study of shared T cell receptors in the human thymus. Here immunoSEQ multiplex PCR was the method, and the copy in TCRdb shows in-frame clones only, minus some. The sample contains about 380,000 clones, approximately 95% of which appear only once. The CDR3 contains 17 residues. The sample was thymocytes. The rearrangement uses TRBV21-1 and TRBJ1-3. TRBV21-1 is shown as a pseudogene. This receptor was obtained from a human donor. CDR3 coding DNA: TGTGCCAGCAGCAAAGCGAAAGGGGAGTCGAATGGAAACACCATATATTTT. It encodes CASSKAKGESNGNTIYF.